This TCR beta chain was sequenced during a study of cytomegalovirus exposure and HLA in healthy donors. Across the study: An early release of data contained roughly 86 million unique TCRs, which came from HLA-typed donors. Clustering assigned about 76% of the roughly 430 genotyped donors to the Caucasian-associated ancestry cluster. Overall study findings and caveats: What a later analysis showed was that several of the most significant clusters appeared linked to common viral pathogens. For cytomegalovirus status, the classifier reportedly gave diagnoses with high specificity and sensitivity.

The germline CDR1 and CDR2 sequences are SGHRS and YFSETQ. The CDR3 is 11 amino acids. V lost 2 bases and J 11 bases, leaving 9 bases between the germline ends. With 60 Vbeta and 13 Jbeta primers, the PCR was carried out. Sequencing was performed with immunoSEQ multiplex PCR; in TCRdb, only in-frame clones are kept and a portion is missing. The sample consists of 100,000 to 150,000 clones, about 8.5% of them appearing once. This clone was seen more than once but under ten times. Antigen specificity is unknown. This clonotype originated in a middle-aged man in good health and CMV-seronegative. Specimen: PBMCs. This chain uses TRBV5-1 with TRBJ2-3; no reliable D call. CDR3 sequence: CASSFGSRQYF. As DNA, the CDR3 is TGCGCCAGCAGCTTCGGGTCGCGGCAGTATTTT.